These 2 T cell receptor beta chains were all obtained from the same sample, sequenced in a study of graft-versus-host responses after intestinal transplantation (dated by TCRdb to the early 2020s). Preparation of the library involved the immunoSEQ multiplex PCR assay. Entries here come from immuneACCESS through TCRdb and include only in-frame sequences with V and J called. Some clones fail to appear in such tables; in the studies checked, an unresolved V gene covers under half of the shortfall, and the cause of the remainder is unknown. The sample contains around 92,000 clones, more than 75% of them found a single time. The top ten constitute about 1.5% of the sample. The sequences come from PBMCs, collected 255 days after intestinal transplant. The receptors were sampled from a human patient who received an intestinal transplant, so some T cells may come from the graft donor.

CDR3: CASSRLAGNEQFF. DNA for the CDR3: TGTGCCAGTAGTCGACTAGCGGGTAATGAGCAGTTCTTC. This chain uses TRBV19 with TRBJ2-1, with TRBD2 matching over 10 bases. This CDR3 is built from 13 residues. CDR1 LNHDA and CDR2 SQIVND come from the germline V gene (reference sequence). J gave up 7 bases and V 5 bases, and 2 bases lay outside the gene matches.

This chain links TRBV6-1 with TRBJ2-3; tentative D call: TRBD2 (6 bases). From germline, CDR1 is MNHNS and CDR2 SASEGT. This CDR3 is built from 13 residues. V was shortened by 7 bases and J by 6 bases, with 14 bases between the two germline ends. The CDR3 sequence is CASKEGWDDTQYF. In DNA form, the CDR3 reads TGTGCCAGCAAGGAGGGGTGGGACGATACGCAGTATTTT.